This T cell receptor beta chain was documented in a study of T cells in localized non-small cell lung cancer. Broader study findings: A higher density of T cells in blood coincided with extended overall survival.

Sequencing was performed with immunoSEQ multiplex PCR; in TCRdb, only in-frame clones are kept and a portion is missing. The table shows approximately 50,000 clones, with approximately 90% occurring only once. About this clone itself: Antigen unknown.

V was clipped by 2 bases and J by 4 bases, with 11 bases between them. Looked up from germline, CDR1 is SGHAT and CDR2 is FQNNGV. This CDR3 comprises 15 residues. The sequences come from PBMCs, collected before any cancer treatment. The receptor's source is a man aged 40-75 years with stage II lung adenocarcinoma. The gene calls are TRBV11-2 and TRBJ2-2; no clear D gene. The CDR3 DNA sequence: TGTGCCAGCAGCTTACCTAACAGACCCACCGGGGAGCTGTTTTTT. This codes for CASSLPNRPTGELFF.